This record looks at one T cell receptor (beta chain) sequence and its context. Antigen specificity is unknown. This sample stems from a study of T cells in localized non-small cell lung cancer. Method: immunoSEQ multiplex PCR; TCRdb's copy keeps in-frame clones and lacks some. The data hold around 50,000 clones, with approximately 86% observed a single time. Study results and limitations: Higher blood T cell density went with longer overall survival. Adjacent lung held a median roughly 50 of the top 100 tumor clones. Clonality peaked in uninvolved adjacent lung rather than tumor.

This CDR3 spans 14 amino acids. Trimming removed 4 bases at V and 4 bases at J, with 13 bases between. Germline V gene data show CDR1 as LGHNA and CDR2 as YNFKEQ. V is TRBV4-2 and J is TRBJ1-2; D is undetermined. The input for sequencing was PBMCs, taken before any cancer treatment. The TCR was taken from a female donor with stage II lung adenocarcinoma. The CDR3 region has the DNA TGTGCCAGCAGCCCAGCATCCGGTGCCTATGGCTACACCTTC. This translates into CASSPASGAYGYTF.